These T cell receptor beta chains were read from a single sample in a study of beta chain features in type 1 diabetes. Using immunoSEQ multiplex PCR, the repertoire was profiled, and TCRdb retains in-frame clones only, with some absent. The sample records roughly 300,000 clones, around an eighth being singletons. Material for sequencing was naive CD4+ T cells from blood. These receptors were collected from a young man with type 1 diabetes. CDR3s leave out the opening cysteine and the closing phenylalanine or tryptophan. The listing skips clone size in some rows; elsewhere it reads once, few, many or a size class.

clone_size	v_call	j_call	cdr3_aa
.	TRBV15	TRBJ1-2	ATSRDRGNYGYT
.	TRBV7-3	TRBJ2-1	ASSISGTQEQF
few	TRBV27	TRBJ1-2	ASSGVPPHGYT
few	TRBV20-1	TRBJ1-1	SAKGDFEAF
.	TRBV7-2	TRBJ2-2	ASRPGGVPGELF
few	TRBV7-3	TRBJ2-1	ASSTPEGRNEQF
.	TRBV5-1	TRBJ2-7	ASSDYSGHDEQY
.	TRBV7-7	TRBJ2-3	ASSKGLAGARDTQY
few	TRBV6-4	TRBJ2-1	ASSTPGLAGELDEQF
.	TRBV30	TRBJ1-5	AWSIGGNQPQH
few	TRBV2	TRBJ2-7	ASSATWAGKEEQY
few	TRBV27	TRBJ2-1	ASSLLRGREGNEQF
.	TRBV13	TRBJ1-2	ASSQGQGVFYGYT
few	TRBV30	TRBJ2-7	AWSVFGLAGKYEQY
.	TRBV7-9	TRBJ2-7	ASSLPGGYEQY
.	TRBV5-4	TRBJ2-3	ASSLVSWGTSTDTQY
few	TRBV6-5	TRBJ2-7	ASSYSQGADEQY
few	TRBV5-1	TRBJ1-2	ASSLEMVGTGIGYT
.	TRBV7-2	TRBJ2-7	ASSRAAGSSSYEQY
.	TRBV9	TRBJ1-5	ASSVSQRYRTERRPQH
.	TRBV7-2	TRBJ1-1	ASNRLDGTEAF
few	TRBV6-1	TRBJ2-7	ASRGLGSRYEQY
few	TRBV19	TRBJ1-1	ASERRAEAF
.	TRBV19	TRBJ1-2	ASTQGTAHYGYT
.	TRBV20-1	TRBJ2-5	SASGGETQY
few	TRBV4-3	TRBJ2-1	ASSQAPGLAGDREQF
.	TRBV23-1	TRBJ1-5	ASSQSPGISNQPQH
.	TRBV18	TRBJ2-5	ASSPRQGSLETQY
few	TRBV5-5	TRBJ2-7	ASSLVWAPGSYEQY
.	TRBV30	TRBJ1-5	AWSGRETRPQH
few	TRBV5-4	TRBJ2-1	ASSFSGTYNEQF
few	TRBV5-1	TRBJ2-3	ASSLGGTDTQY
.	TRBV6-6	TRBJ2-7	ASSYSDAGEY
.	TRBV4-3	TRBJ1-2	ASSQDPTGISGYT
few	TRBV25-1	TRBJ2-3	ASRTSGSGDTQY
.	TRBV5-6	TRBJ1-5	ASSLGRVSNQPQH
.	TRBV4-2	TRBJ2-5	ASSQAQGGETQY
few	TRBV7-9	TRBJ2-7	ASSLGTHSLSDEQY
few	TRBV5-1	TRBJ1-3	ASSLEPTGLLKNTIY
.	TRBV7-2	TRBJ1-4	ASSLGSGTGGDPH
.	TRBV19	TRBJ2-2	ASSIQWTGELF
.	TRBV27	TRBJ2-1	ATRDGGRNEQF
few	TRBV19	TRBJ2-7	ASSIRGQRYEQY
.	TRBV10-3	TRBJ1-5	ATTGSGNQPQH
.	TRBV13	TRBJ2-7	ASSLGPREQY
.	TRBV5-4	TRBJ2-4	ASSPGEAGAKNIQY
few	TRBV4-2	TRBJ2-1	ASSQLLAGNEQF
few	TRBV5-1	TRBJ1-5	ASSLGDRQNQPQH